The 25 T cell receptor beta chains presented below share a single source sample, sequenced in a study of blood T cell repertoires in COVID-19. Only in-frame clones appear in the TCRdb table, and some are missing; sequencing was by immunoSEQ multiplex PCR. The sample lists about 33,000 clones, around 88% occurring once. Specimen: peripheral blood. The receptors stem from a human donor in a cohort sampled during active COVID-19.

This chain uses TRBV19 with TRBJ2-5; 11 bases map to TRBD1. The CDR3 has 15 residues. The germline CDR1 and CDR2 sequences are LNHDA and SQIVND (reference sequence). J gave up 5 bases and V 3 bases, and 5 bases lay outside the gene matches. The CDR3 DNA reads TGTGCCAGTAGTATTGGGGACAGGGGGAGGGAGACCCAGTACTTC. The encoded protein is CASSIGDRGRETQYF. Using reference TRBV19 and TRBJ2-5 for the parts outside the CDR3, the full variable domain is DGGITQSPKYLFRKEGQNVTLSCEQNLNHDAMYWYRQDPGQGLRLIYYSQIVNDFQKGDIAEGYSVSREKKESFPLTVTSAQKNPTAFYLCASSIGDRGRETQYFGPGTRLLVL.

This rearrangement joins TRBV7-2 to TRBJ1-1; the D is unclear. Trimming took 7 bases from V and 5 from J, leaving 14 bases between them. Germline assignment: CDR1 SGHTA and CDR2 FQGNSA. The CDR3 contains 13 residues. CDR3 DNA: TGTGCCAGCACCCACCCCTCCGGGACTGAAGCTTTCTTT. It codes for CASTHPSGTEAFF.

V is TRBV11-1 and J is TRBJ2-7; D unresolved. Germline assignment: CDR1 SGHAT and CDR2 FQDESV (reference sequence). V was trimmed by 5 bases and J by 3 bases, leaving 5 bases between them. The CDR3 runs 11 residues. The chain's CDR3 is CASSPNYEQYF. The CDR3 DNA reads TGTGCCAGCAGCCCCAACTACGAGCAGTACTTC.

The chain carries TRBV7-2 and TRBJ2-1, with unresolved D. CDR3 size: 15 residues. Germline CDR1 is SGHTA and CDR2 is FQGNSA. The ends were cut back, 5 bases at V and 8 bases at J, with 19 bases in the middle. The CDR3 nucleotides are TGTGCCAGCAGCCCCACGGTCCCCCCAAGCGATGAGCAGTTCTTC. It codes for CASSPTVPPSDEQFF.

J is TRBJ1-6 and V is TRBV6-5; tentatively, D is TRBD1 (5 bases). CDR3 size: 13 residues. Between the trimmed V and J ends, which lost 6 bases and 10 bases, there was a span of 13 bases. Germline values: CDR1 MNHEY, CDR2 SVGAGI. CDR3 sequence: CASSGRGASPLHF. CDR3 DNA: TGTGCCAGCAGCGGTAGGGGCGCATCACCCCTCCACTTT.

The gene calls are TRBV19 and TRBJ2-3; 12 bases align to TRBD1. Germline V gives CDR1 LNHDA, CDR2 SQIVND (reference sequence). V shed 7 bases and J 3 bases; nucleotides not matched to a gene: 11. The CDR3 has 17 residues. DNA for the CDR3: TGTGCCAGTACCAATGACGGGACAGGGGGCTTAACAGATACGCAGTATTTT. Protein sequence: CASTNDGTGGLTDTQYF.

V is TRBV7-6 and J is TRBJ2-5; no clear D gene. Trimming pared 2 bases from V and 5 bases from J, leaving 21 bases between. From germline, CDR1 is SGHVS and CDR2 FNYEAQ. The CDR3 is made up of 17 amino acids. The DNA for the CDR3 is TGTGCCAGCAGCTTATCCTCCAGGTCAATTAGGTGGGAGACCCAGTACTTC. As protein: CASSLSSRSIRWETQYF.

The chain employs TRBV7-2 and TRBJ1-4; D gene uncertain. There are 13 residues in the CDR3. Per germline, CDR1 SGHTA and CDR2 FQGNSA. Trimming took off 8 bases at V and 3 bases at J, with 10 bases between the two ends. Written as DNA, the CDR3 is TGTGCCAGCGCCCCGGGATCTAATGAAAAACTGTTTTTT. It specifies CASAPGSNEKLFF.

This clone has a handful of counts. The chain uses TRBV6-5 and TRBJ2-7; a possible D gene is TRBD1 (6 bases). This CDR3 is built from 13 residues. Between the trimmed V and J ends, which lost 6 bases and 3 bases, there was a span of 12 bases. CDR1 is MNHEY and CDR2 is SVGAGI in the germline V gene. This CDR3 is CASSWTEGYEQYF. CDR3 coding DNA: TGTGCCAGCAGCTGGACAGAGGGCTACGAGCAGTACTTC.

Worth noting for this clone: The germline gene is not matched at one end of the junction; a read error may be the cause. The sample holds other DNA sequences that translate to the same CDR3. The chain is built from TRBV19 and TRBJ2-7; 7 nucleotides line up with TRBD2. The CDR3 runs to 15 residues. Germline V lookup: CDR1 LNHDA, CDR2 SQIVND (reference sequence). The CDR3: CASSFSSSGSYEQYF. The CDR3 nucleotides read TGTGCCAGTAGTTTCTCTTCTAGCGGCTCCTATGAGCAGTACTTC.

This chain links TRBV9 with TRBJ2-7, with D perhaps TRBD2 (6 bases). This CDR3 is 14 amino acids long. The germline V gene has CDR1 SGDLS and CDR2 YYNGEE. V gave up 0 bases and J gave up 4 bases, with 11 bases separating them. The DNA of the CDR3 is TGTGCCAGCAGCGTAGGGTCCGGGGGTTACGAGCAGTACTTC. Translating it yields CASSVGSGGYEQYF.

This chain links TRBV13 with TRBJ2-2; D might be TRBD1 (5 bases). Germline V gene lookup returns CDR1 PRHDT and CDR2 FYEKMQ (reference sequence). The CDR3 has 17 amino acids. V shed 0 bases and J shed 6 bases, with 17 bases lying between them. CDR3 residues: CASSLGLEGATPGELFF. CDR3 bases: TGTGCCAGCAGCTTAGGCCTGGAAGGGGCGACCCCCGGGGAGCTGTTTTTT.

The rearrangement links TRBV15 to TRBJ2-1; tentative D call: TRBD2 (5 bases). Germline CDR1 reads LNHNV; CDR2 reads YYDKDF (reference sequence). This CDR3 is 14 amino acids long. V lost 6 bases, J lost 4 bases, and 13 bases lay in between. CDR3 in amino acids: CATRPSGPYNEQFF. In DNA form, the CDR3 reads TGTGCCACCAGGCCCAGCGGACCTTACAATGAGCAGTTCTTC.

CDR3 in amino acids: CASSRLDGQQYF. CDR3 bases: TGTGCCAGCAGCCGGCTAGACGGTCAGCAGTATTTT. The genes are TRBV28 and TRBJ2-3, with no clear D. The CDR3 spans 12 residues. Germline CDR1 MDHEN, CDR2 SYDVKM. V lost 6 bases and J 11 bases, leaving 15 bases between the germline ends.

The chain has TRBV18 and TRBJ2-7, with D perhaps TRBD2 (5 bases). Germline CDR1 is KGHSH and CDR2 is LQKENI. This CDR3 region has 15 residues. The V end was cut by 5 bases, the J end by 3 bases, with 17 bases between. CDR3 bases: TGTGCCAGCTCATCATCCTATACTAGTTACTACGAGCAGTACTTC. This codes for CASSSSYTSYYEQYF.

The V and J genes are TRBV7-9 and TRBJ2-1; possibly TRBD1 for D (6 bases). Germline V CDR1 and CDR2: SEHNR, FQNEAQ (reference sequence). The germline V and J ends were trimmed by 6 bases and 7 bases, with 19 bases remaining between them. This CDR3 region has 15 residues. CDR3 in DNA: TGTGCCAGCAGTCAACAGGGTAGGCCATCAAATGAGCAGTTCTTC. It is translated as CASSQQGRPSNEQFF.

The rearrangement uses TRBV5-1 and TRBJ1-2, with TRBD1 identical over 9 bases. The J segment lost 5 bases and the V segment lost 7 bases, leaving 12 bases of the junction unmatched. This CDR3 region has 15 residues. Germline V CDR1 and CDR2: SGHRS, YFSETQ. The DNA of the CDR3 is TGCGCCAGCCGGACAGGGGAGGTCTCCAATTATGGCTACACCTTC. Its protein product is CASRTGEVSNYGYTF.

The V gene is TRBV29-1, the J gene TRBJ2-7; 10 bases fit TRBD1. Looked up from germline, CDR1 is SQVTM and CDR2 is ANQGSEA. CDR3 length equals 14 residues. The DNA for the CDR3 is TGCAACTCCCGAGGGGGACAGGGGACCTACGAGCAGTACTTC. Amino acid sequence: CNSRGGQGTYEQYF.

The chain couples TRBV20-1 to TRBJ2-7, with D possibly TRBD2 on 5 matching bases. The CDR3 has 11 residues. Germline V gene data show CDR1 as DFQATT and CDR2 as SNEGSKA (reference sequence). The V end lost 7 bases, the J end lost 7 bases, and 14 bases lay between the germline ends. This CDR3 reads CSVGVPGEQYF. CDR3 coding DNA: TGCAGTGTGGGAGTCCCCGGGGAGCAGTACTTC.

The rearrangement uses TRBV5-1 and TRBJ2-7; D gene ambiguous. The CDR3 covers 12 residues. Trimming pared 5 bases from V and 4 bases from J, leaving 10 bases between. Germline-derived CDR1 and CDR2 are SGHRS and YFSETQ. As DNA, the CDR3 is TGCGCCAGCAGAGCCCAGGAATACGAGCAGTACTTC. Its protein product is CASRAQEYEQYF.

This clone was seen a single time. V and J are TRBV6-4 and TRBJ2-1; 8 positions match TRBD2. The V and J ends lost 5 bases and 3 bases, in that order; junction bases with no gene match: 6. Germline V lookup: CDR1 MRHNA, CDR2 SNTAGT. The CDR3 consists of 15 residues. CDR3 DNA: TGTGCCAGCAGTCCCCGGGGGGGAGGCTACAATGAGCAGTTCTTC. It translates to CASSPRGGGYNEQFF.

This chain uses TRBV14 with TRBJ2-1; no firm D call. There are 15 residues in the CDR3. CDR1 SGHDN and CDR2 FVKESK come from the germline V gene. V lost 4 bases and J lost 0, with 10 bases in between. For the CDR3, the DNA is TGTGCCAGCAGCCGAGACGGTCCCTCCTACAATGAGCAGTTCTTC. Protein sequence: CASSRDGPSYNEQFF. The full variable domain, completed using reference TRBV14 and TRBJ2-1, is EAGVTQFPSHSVIEKGQTVTLRCDPISGHDNLYWYRRVMGKEIKFLLHFVKESKQDESGMPNNRFLAERTGGTYSTLKVQPAELEDSGVYFCASSRDGPSYNEQFFGPGTRLTVL.

V usage is TRBV5-6 and J usage is TRBJ2-2, with 10 bases matching TRBD2. The CDR3 runs 16 residues. Looked up from germline, CDR1 is SGHDT and CDR2 is YYEEEE. V was clipped by 1 base and J by 6 bases; unmatched bases: 6. CDR3 DNA sequence: TGTGCCAGCAGCTTGACCCTAGCGGGAGTGGCCGGGGAGCTGTTTTTT. Protein: CASSLTLAGVAGELFF.

V gene TRBV10-3 combines with J gene TRBJ1-2, with TRBD1 identical over 10 bases. CDR3 length equals 12 residues. The ends lost 7 bases at V and 8 bases at J; junction bases unmatched: 4. Looked up from germline, CDR1 is ENHRY and CDR2 is SYGVKD. The DNA of the CDR3 is TGTGCCATCACGGGACAGGGGTACGGCTACACCTTC. Protein: CAITGQGYGYTF.

The chain links TRBV6-5 to TRBJ2-7; 7 bases are shared with TRBD2. The CDR3 consists of 16 residues. Trimming took 4 bases from V and 2 from J; bases not matched to a gene: 11. Germline CDR1 is MNHEY and CDR2 is SVGAGI. The CDR3 DNA sequence: TGTGCCAGCAGTTCCAGGGCGGGGCGGGGGACCTACGAGCAGTACTTC. Translation: CASSSRAGRGTYEQYF.